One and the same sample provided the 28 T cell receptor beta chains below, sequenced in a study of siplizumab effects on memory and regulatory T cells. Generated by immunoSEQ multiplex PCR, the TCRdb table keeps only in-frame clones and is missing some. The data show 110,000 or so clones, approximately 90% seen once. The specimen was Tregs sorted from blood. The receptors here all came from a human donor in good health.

Written as DNA, the CDR3 is TGCAGCGTTGATTTGACGCGGGGCTACACCTTC. It is translated as CSVDLTRGYTF. The V call is TRBV29-1, the J call TRBJ1-2, with D hard to call. The ends were cut back, 3 bases at V and 8 bases at J, with 10 bases in the middle. Germline loops: CDR1 SQVTM, CDR2 ANQGSEA. This CDR3 contains 11 residues.

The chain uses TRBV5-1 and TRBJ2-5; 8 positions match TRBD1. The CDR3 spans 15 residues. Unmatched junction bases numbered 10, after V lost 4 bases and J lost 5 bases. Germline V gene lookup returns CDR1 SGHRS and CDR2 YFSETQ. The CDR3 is CASSTGQGPQETQYF. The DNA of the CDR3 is TGCGCCAGCAGCACAGGACAGGGCCCTCAGGAGACCCAGTACTTC.

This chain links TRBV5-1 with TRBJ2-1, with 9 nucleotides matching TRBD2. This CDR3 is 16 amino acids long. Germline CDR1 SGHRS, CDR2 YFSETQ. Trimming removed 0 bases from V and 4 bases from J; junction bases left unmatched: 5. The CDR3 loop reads CASSLGETSGYNEQFF. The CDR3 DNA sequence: TGCGCCAGCAGCTTGGGCGAGACTAGCGGATACAATGAGCAGTTCTTC.

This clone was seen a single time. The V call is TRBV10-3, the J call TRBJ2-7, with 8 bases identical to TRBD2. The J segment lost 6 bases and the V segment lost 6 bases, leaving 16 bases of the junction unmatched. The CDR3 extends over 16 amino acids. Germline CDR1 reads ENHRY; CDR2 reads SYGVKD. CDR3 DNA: TGTGCCATCAGCGAGAACGTATTCCCAGGGACTAGCGAGCAGTACTTC. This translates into CAISENVFPGTSEQYF.

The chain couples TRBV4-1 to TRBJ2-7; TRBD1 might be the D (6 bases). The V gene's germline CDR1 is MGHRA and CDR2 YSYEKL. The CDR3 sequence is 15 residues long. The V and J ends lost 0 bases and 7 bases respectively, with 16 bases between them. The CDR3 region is CASSQDSGGVGEQYF. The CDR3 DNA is TGCGCCAGCAGCCAAGATTCTGGGGGCGTTGGGGAGCAGTACTTC.

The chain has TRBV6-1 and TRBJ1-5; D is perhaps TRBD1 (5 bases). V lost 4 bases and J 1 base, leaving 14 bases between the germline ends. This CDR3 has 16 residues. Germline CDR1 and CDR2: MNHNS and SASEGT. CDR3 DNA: TGTGCCAGCAGTGGGTTTAGGGGAGAGAGCAATCAGCCCCAGCATTTT. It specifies CASSGFRGESNQPQHF.

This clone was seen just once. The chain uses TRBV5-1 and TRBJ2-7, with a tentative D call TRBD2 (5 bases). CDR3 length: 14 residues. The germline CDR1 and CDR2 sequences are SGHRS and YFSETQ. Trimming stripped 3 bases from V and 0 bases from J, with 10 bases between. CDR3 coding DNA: TGCGCCAGCAGCTCCTGGACTGACTCCTACGAGCAGTACTTC. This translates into CASSSWTDSYEQYF.

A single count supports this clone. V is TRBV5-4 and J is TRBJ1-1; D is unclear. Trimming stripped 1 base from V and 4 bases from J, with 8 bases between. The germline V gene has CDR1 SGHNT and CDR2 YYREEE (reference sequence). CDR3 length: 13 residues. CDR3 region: CASSLSKGTEAFF. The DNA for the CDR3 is TGTGCCAGCAGCTTGTCCAAAGGCACTGAAGCTTTCTTT.

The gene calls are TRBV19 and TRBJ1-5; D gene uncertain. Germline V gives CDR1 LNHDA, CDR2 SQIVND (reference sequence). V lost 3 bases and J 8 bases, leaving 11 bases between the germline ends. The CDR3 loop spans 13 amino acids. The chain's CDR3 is CASSIWGTEPQHF. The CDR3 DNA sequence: TGTGCCAGTAGTATCTGGGGAACTGAGCCCCAGCATTTT.

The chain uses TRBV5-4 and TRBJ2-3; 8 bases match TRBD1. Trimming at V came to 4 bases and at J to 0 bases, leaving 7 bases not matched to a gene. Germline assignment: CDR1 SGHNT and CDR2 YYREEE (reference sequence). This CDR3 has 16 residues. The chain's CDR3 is CASSPGQGPSTDTQYF. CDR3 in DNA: TGTGCCAGCAGCCCCGGACAGGGACCAAGCACAGATACGCAGTATTTT.

The CDR3 sequence is CASSARDTSYEQYF. The CDR3 nucleotides are TGTGCCAGCAGCGCCCGGGACACAAGTTACGAGCAGTACTTC. This chain links TRBV5-5 with TRBJ2-7; the D gene is possibly TRBD1 (6 bases). Trimming took 4 bases from V and 4 from J, leaving 15 bases between them. The CDR3 totals 14 residues. In germline, CDR1 is SGHKS, CDR2 YYEKEE (reference sequence).

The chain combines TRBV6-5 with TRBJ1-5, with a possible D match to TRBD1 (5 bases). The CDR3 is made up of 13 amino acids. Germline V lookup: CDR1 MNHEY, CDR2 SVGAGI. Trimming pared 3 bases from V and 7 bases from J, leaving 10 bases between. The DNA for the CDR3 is TGTGCCAGCAGTTATTTTCGGGACCAGCCCCAGCATTTT. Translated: CASSYFRDQPQHF.

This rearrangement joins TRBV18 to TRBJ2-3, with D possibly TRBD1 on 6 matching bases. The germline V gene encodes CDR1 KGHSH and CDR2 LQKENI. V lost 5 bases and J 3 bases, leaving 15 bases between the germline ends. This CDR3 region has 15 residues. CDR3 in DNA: TGTGCCAGCTCAAGAAGACAGGATGATACAGATACGCAGTATTTT. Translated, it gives CASSRRQDDTDTQYF.

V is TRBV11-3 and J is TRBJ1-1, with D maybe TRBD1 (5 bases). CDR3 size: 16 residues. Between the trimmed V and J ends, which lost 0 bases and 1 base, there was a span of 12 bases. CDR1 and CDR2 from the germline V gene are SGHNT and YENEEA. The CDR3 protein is CASSLDWRGPNTEAFF. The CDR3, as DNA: TGTGCCAGCAGCTTAGATTGGAGGGGACCGAACACTGAAGCTTTCTTT.

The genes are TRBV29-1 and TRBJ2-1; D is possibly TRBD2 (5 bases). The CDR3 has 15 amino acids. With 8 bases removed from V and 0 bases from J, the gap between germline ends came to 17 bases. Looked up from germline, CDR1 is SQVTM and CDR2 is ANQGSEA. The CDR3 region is CSYLSLRGSYNEQFF. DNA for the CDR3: TGCAGCTACCTCTCCCTACGGGGCTCCTACAATGAGCAGTTCTTC.

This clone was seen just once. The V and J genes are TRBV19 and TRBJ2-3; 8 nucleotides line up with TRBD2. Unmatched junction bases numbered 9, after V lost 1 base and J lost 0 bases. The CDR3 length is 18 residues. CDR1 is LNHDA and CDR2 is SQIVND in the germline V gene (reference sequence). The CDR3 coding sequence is TGTGCCAGTAGTATAGCTTCCCTTTCGGGAGGGAGCACAGATACGCAGTATTTT. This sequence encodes CASSIASLSGGSTDTQYF.

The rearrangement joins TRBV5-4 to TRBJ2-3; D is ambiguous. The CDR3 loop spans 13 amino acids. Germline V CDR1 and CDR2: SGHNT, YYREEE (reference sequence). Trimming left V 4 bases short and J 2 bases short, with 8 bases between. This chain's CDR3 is CASSPTNTDTQYF. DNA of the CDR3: TGTGCCAGCAGCCCCACCAACACAGATACGCAGTATTTT.

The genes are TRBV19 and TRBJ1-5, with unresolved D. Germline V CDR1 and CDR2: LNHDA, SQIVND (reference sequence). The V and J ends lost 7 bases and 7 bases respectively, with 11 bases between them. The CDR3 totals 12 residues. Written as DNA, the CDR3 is TGTGCCAGTACCTTACCCCTCCAGCCCCAGCATTTT. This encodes CASTLPLQPQHF.

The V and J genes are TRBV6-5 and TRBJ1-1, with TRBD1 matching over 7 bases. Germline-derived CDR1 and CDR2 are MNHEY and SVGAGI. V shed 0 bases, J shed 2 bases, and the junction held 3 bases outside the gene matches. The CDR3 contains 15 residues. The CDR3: CASSYSTGLNTEAFF. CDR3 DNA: TGTGCCAGCAGTTACTCGACAGGGCTAAACACTGAAGCTTTCTTT.

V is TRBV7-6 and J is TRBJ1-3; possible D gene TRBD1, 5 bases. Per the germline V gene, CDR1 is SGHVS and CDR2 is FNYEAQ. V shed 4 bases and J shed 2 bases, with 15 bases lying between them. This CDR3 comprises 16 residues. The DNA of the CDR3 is TGTGCCAGCAGCTCCCAACCGGGACTGACTGGAAACACCATATATTTT. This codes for CASSSQPGLTGNTIYF.

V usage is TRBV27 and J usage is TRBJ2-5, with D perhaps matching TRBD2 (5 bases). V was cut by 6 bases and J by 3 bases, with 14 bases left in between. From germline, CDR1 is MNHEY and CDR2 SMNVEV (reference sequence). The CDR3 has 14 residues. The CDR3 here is CASSPYLGEETQYF. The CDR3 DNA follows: TGTGCCAGCAGCCCCTACCTCGGGGAAGAGACCCAGTACTTC.

Here the CDR3 reads CAIRVSDAGGAFF. CDR3 sequence (DNA): TGTGCCATCAGAGTTTCGGACGCGGGCGGAGCTTTCTTT. The V gene is TRBV10-3, the J gene TRBJ1-1; D gene uncertain. This CDR3 is built from 13 residues. Between the trimmed V and J ends, which lost 6 bases and 10 bases, there was a span of 18 bases. Germline CDR1 and CDR2: ENHRY and SYGVKD.

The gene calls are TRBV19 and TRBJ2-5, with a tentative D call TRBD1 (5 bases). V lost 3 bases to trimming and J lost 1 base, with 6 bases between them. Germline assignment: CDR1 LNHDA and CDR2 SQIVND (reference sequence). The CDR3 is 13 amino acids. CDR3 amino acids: CASSIDSQETQYF. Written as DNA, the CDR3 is TGTGCCAGTAGTATCGACAGCCAAGAGACCCAGTACTTC.

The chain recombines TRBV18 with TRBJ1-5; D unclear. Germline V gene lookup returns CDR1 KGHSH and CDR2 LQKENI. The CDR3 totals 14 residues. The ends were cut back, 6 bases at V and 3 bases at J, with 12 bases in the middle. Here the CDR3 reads CASSLDGFNQPQHF. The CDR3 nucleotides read TGTGCCAGCTCCCTGGACGGGTTCAATCAGCCCCAGCATTTT.

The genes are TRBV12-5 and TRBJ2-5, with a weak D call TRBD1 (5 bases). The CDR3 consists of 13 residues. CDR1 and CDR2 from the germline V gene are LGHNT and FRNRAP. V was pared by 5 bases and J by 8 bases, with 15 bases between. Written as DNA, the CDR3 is TGTGCTAGTGGTCAAACGGATAGGGGCACCCAGTACTTC. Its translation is CASGQTDRGTQYF.

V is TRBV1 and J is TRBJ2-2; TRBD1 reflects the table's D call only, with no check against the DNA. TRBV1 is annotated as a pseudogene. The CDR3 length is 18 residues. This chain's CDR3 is CTSVIADRGPTNTGELFF. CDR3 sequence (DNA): TGCACCAGCGTTATAGCGGACAGGGGGCCGACGAACACCGGGGAGCTGTTTTTT.

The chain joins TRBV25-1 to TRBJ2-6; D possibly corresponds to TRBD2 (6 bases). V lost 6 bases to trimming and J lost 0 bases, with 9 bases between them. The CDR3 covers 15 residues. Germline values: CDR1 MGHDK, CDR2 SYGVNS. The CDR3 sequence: CASSAAGSGANVLTF. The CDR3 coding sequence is TGTGCCAGCAGCGCAGCGGGCTCTGGGGCCAACGTCCTGACTTTC.

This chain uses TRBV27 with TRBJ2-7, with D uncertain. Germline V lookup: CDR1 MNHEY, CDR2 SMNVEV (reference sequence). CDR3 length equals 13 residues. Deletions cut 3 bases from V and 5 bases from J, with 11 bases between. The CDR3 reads CASSLVSAHEQYF. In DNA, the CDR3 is TGTGCCAGCAGTTTGGTCTCCGCGCACGAGCAGTACTTC.